Each of the 22 T cell receptor beta chains below was sequenced from the same sample in a study of blood T cell repertoires in COVID-19. The data were produced by immunoSEQ multiplex PCR, yet TCRdb's version contains in-frame clones alone and is incomplete. Altogether 75,000 to 100,000 clones are present, around 87% being singletons, with the ten largest covering about 20%. The sample taken for sequencing was peripheral blood. The source of these receptors is a human donor in a cohort sampled during active COVID-19.

This chain connects TRBV5-4 to TRBJ2-5; the D is unclear. The germline V gene has CDR1 SGHNT and CDR2 YYREEE (reference sequence). Trimming cost V 0 bases and J 6 bases, with 12 bases left between them. The CDR3 covers 14 residues. The CDR3 bases are TGTGCCAGCAGCTTGGGGAGTCAAACGCAGACCCAGTACTTC. Residues: CASSLGSQTQTQYF.

The gene calls are TRBV4-1 and TRBJ1-2, with 8 bases matching TRBD1. V shed 1 base and J 2 bases; nucleotides not matched to a gene: 24. Germline V gene lookup returns CDR1 MGHRA and CDR2 YSYEKL. CDR3 length: 22 amino acids. In DNA, the CDR3 is TGCGCCAGCAGCCAAGCGTTGGCCAGGGGGCCCAACTCATTATCCCCCAACTATGGCTACACCTTC. It specifies CASSQALARGPNSLSPNYGYTF.

This clone was seen more than once but under ten times. The chain carries TRBV7-3 and TRBJ2-7; TRBD1 matches at 8 bases. The CDR3 totals 14 residues. Germline V CDR1 and CDR2: SGHTA, FQGTGA. J lost 5 bases, V lost 1 base, and 4 bases had no gene match. The CDR3 coding sequence is TGTGCCAGCAGCTTAAGACAGGGGAACGACGAGCAGTACTTC. This encodes CASSLRQGNDEQYF.

A few counts support this clone. The chain uses TRBV5-1 and TRBJ2-5, with D hard to call. Germline loops: CDR1 SGHRS, CDR2 YFSETQ. This CDR3 is 14 amino acids long. Trimming cost V 3 bases and J 4 bases, with 13 bases left between them. The chain's CDR3 is CASSWRRPRETQYF. The CDR3, as DNA: TGCGCCAGCAGCTGGAGAAGACCTCGAGAGACCCAGTACTTC.

The chain has TRBV7-3 and TRBJ2-2; 10 bases are shared with TRBD2. The CDR3 sequence is 15 residues long. V lost 6 bases and J lost 4; bases outside the gene matches: 5. Per the germline V gene, CDR1 is SGHTA and CDR2 is FQGTGA. CDR3 coding DNA: TGTGCCAGCAGTCCCGGGACTAGCGCCACCGGGGAGCTGTTTTTT. This sequence encodes CASSPGTSATGELFF.

This chain connects TRBV10-3 to TRBJ2-3, with D possibly matching TRBD2 (6 bases). CDR1 is ENHRY and CDR2 is SYGVKD in the germline V gene. CDR3 length equals 15 residues. Trimming shortened V by 8 bases and J by 1 base, and 16 bases separated the two germline ends. DNA of the CDR3: TGTGCCATCGGAAACGGACTAAGCGGCACAGATACGCAGTATTTT. Its translation: CAIGNGLSGTDTQYF.

This clone was observed once. The chain carries TRBV29-1 and TRBJ1-1; D is unresolved. Germline assignment: CDR1 SQVTM and CDR2 ANQGSEA. CDR3 length equals 14 residues. With 6 bases removed from V and 1 base from J, the gap between germline ends came to 15 bases. The CDR3 loop reads CSVGWGEGNTEAFF. Here the CDR3 DNA reads TGCAGCGTCGGATGGGGAGAGGGGAACACTGAAGCTTTCTTT. Complete variable domain (other parts from reference TRBV29-1 and TRBJ1-1): SAVISQKPSRDICQRGTSLTIQCQVDSQVTMMFWYRQQPGQSLTLIATANQGSEATYESGFVIDKFPISRPNLTFSTLTVSNMSPEDSSIYLCSVGWGEGNTEAFFGQGTRLTVV.

This chain connects TRBV27 to TRBJ2-6; TRBD1 agrees at 7 bases. The CDR3 is 16 amino acids. The germline V gene has CDR1 MNHEY and CDR2 SMNVEV (reference sequence). The ends lost 5 bases at V and 4 bases at J; junction bases unmatched: 8. CDR3 sequence reads: CASSGEDRAGANVLTF. CDR3 sequence (DNA): TGTGCCAGCAGTGGCGAAGACAGGGCAGGGGCCAACGTCCTGACTTTC.

V usage is TRBV7-8 and J usage is TRBJ1-1; weak D call: TRBD1 (6 bases). CDR1 and CDR2 (germline): SGHVS, FQNEAQ. V lost 3 bases and J lost 5, with 13 bases in between. This CDR3 region has 14 residues. CDR3 sequence (DNA): TGTGCCAGCAGCTTCCGGTACAGGGAAACTGAAGCTTTCTTT. Translating it yields CASSFRYRETEAFF.

This chain links TRBV6-5 with TRBJ1-1, with 8 bases identical to TRBD1. The CDR3 spans 13 residues. CDR1 is MNHEY, CDR2 SVGAGI, per germline. The V segment lost 6 bases and the J segment 3 bases; nucleotides outside the gene matches: 3. The CDR3 spells CASRPRGHTEAFF. CDR3 nucleotides: TGTGCCAGCAGGCCCAGGGGGCACACTGAAGCTTTCTTT.

The chain employs TRBV28 and TRBJ1-2; 8 nucleotides agree with TRBD1. This CDR3 is 15 amino acids long. The V segment lost 5 bases and the J segment 2 bases; nucleotides outside the gene matches: 7. Germline assignment: CDR1 MDHEN and CDR2 SYDVKM. CDR3 sequence: CASSTTWTGNYGYTF. The CDR3 region has the DNA TGTGCCAGCAGTACTACTTGGACAGGGAACTATGGCTACACCTTC.

In its sample, this clone was seen once. The rearrangement joins TRBV5-1 to TRBJ2-1; D is possibly TRBD2 (5 bases). The V and J ends lost 0 bases and 10 bases respectively, with 20 bases between them. The CDR3 has 16 residues. CDR1 is SGHRS and CDR2 is YFSETQ in the germline V gene. The CDR3 reads CASSLAFAGTPSEQFF. CDR3 nucleotide sequence: TGCGCCAGCAGCTTGGCCTTCGCGGGCACCCCCTCGGAGCAGTTCTTC.

This chain links TRBV6-6 with TRBJ2-7, with TRBD1 matching over 8 bases. Germline CDR1 is MNHNY and CDR2 is SVGAGI (reference sequence). V gave up 6 bases and J gave up 3 bases; unmatched junction bases: 10. The CDR3 covers 15 residues. CDR3 nucleotide sequence: TGTGCCAGCAGCCCTACAGGGGGGCTCGGCTACGAGCAGTACTTC. Its translation: CASSPTGGLGYEQYF.

V is TRBV6-6 and J is TRBJ2-7, with a weak D call TRBD2 (6 bases). The CDR3 has 14 amino acids. Trimming removed 6 bases at V and 5 bases at J, with 17 bases between. The germline V gene has CDR1 MNHNY and CDR2 SVGAGI (reference sequence). This chain's CDR3 is CASSPRGSGDEQYF. Written as DNA, the CDR3 is TGTGCCAGCAGCCCCCGGGGGTCCGGTGACGAGCAGTACTTC.

This rearrangement joins TRBV7-9 to TRBJ2-2; 8 bases align to TRBD1. Germline trimming cut 7 bases from V and 5 bases from J; bases unmatched to any gene: 12. CDR1 is SEHNR and CDR2 is FQNEAQ in the germline V gene (reference sequence). The CDR3 is 16 residues long. The CDR3 DNA follows: TGTGCCAGCATCGATACTGGACAGGGAAGTACCGGGGAGCTGTTTTTT. This sequence encodes CASIDTGQGSTGELFF.

This chain links TRBV7-9 with TRBJ2-7; 16 bases line up with TRBD2. The germline gives CDR1 SEHNR, CDR2 FQNEAQ (reference sequence). The CDR3 sequence is 18 residues long. J lost 4 bases, V lost 0 bases, and 6 bases had no gene match. Here the CDR3 reads CASSLAQGLAGGPYEQYF. The DNA of the CDR3 is TGTGCCAGCAGCTTAGCGCAGGGACTAGCGGGAGGGCCTTACGAGCAGTACTTC. The full variable domain, completed using reference TRBV7-9 and TRBJ2-7, is DTGVSQNPRHKITKRGQNVTFRCDPISEHNRLYWYRQTLGQGPEFLTYFQNEAQLEKSRLLSDRFSAERPKGSFSTLEIQRTEQGDSAMYLCASSLAQGLAGGPYEQYFGPGTRLTVT.

This chain uses TRBV3-1 (or the pseudogene TRBV3-2) with TRBJ2-1, with D unresolved. Between the trimmed V and J ends, which lost 4 bases and 7 bases, there was a span of 8 bases. The germline gives CDR1 LGHDT, CDR2 YNNKEL (reference sequence). This CDR3 comprises 12 residues. CDR3 loop: CASSPSGNEQFF. The CDR3 nucleotides are TGTGCCAGCAGCCCGTCCGGGAATGAGCAGTTCTTC.

V is TRBV11-2 and J is TRBJ1-2; D not resolved. The CDR3 contains 12 residues. Germline-derived CDR1 and CDR2 are SGHAT and FQNNGV. V lost 8 bases, J lost 2 bases, and 9 bases lay in between. CDR3 in DNA: TGTGCCAGCCGAGAGGAAAACTATGGCTACACCTTC. Protein product: CASREENYGYTF.

This clone occurred a few times. The gene calls are TRBV5-6 and TRBJ1-1, with D possibly matching TRBD1 (6 bases). Germline V gene data show CDR1 as SGHDT and CDR2 as YYEEEE. This CDR3 comprises 14 residues. The V end lost 4 bases, the J end lost 5 bases, and 15 bases lay between the germline ends. The CDR3 protein is CASSITGSRTEAFF. In DNA form, the CDR3 reads TGTGCCAGCAGCATAACAGGGAGTCGAACTGAAGCTTTCTTT. The variable domain in full, with the rest retrieved from reference TRBV5-6 and TRBJ1-1, is DAGVTQSPTHLIKTRGQQVTLRCSPKSGHDTVSWYQQALGQGPQFIFQYYEEEERQRGNFPDRFSGHQFPNYSSELNVNALLLGDSALYLCASSITGSRTEAFFGQGTRLTVV.

This clone has just a few counts. J is TRBJ1-5 and V is TRBV27; the D gene is possibly TRBD1 (6 bases). The V gene's germline CDR1 is MNHEY and CDR2 SMNVEV (reference sequence). The CDR3 is 14 residues long. Trimming shortened V by 2 bases and J by 4 bases, and 9 bases separated the two germline ends. CDR3 loop: CASSLRGINQPQHF. CDR3 coding DNA: TGTGCCAGCAGTTTAAGGGGGATTAATCAGCCCCAGCATTTT.

V usage is TRBV18 and J usage is TRBJ2-5; 9 bases map to TRBD1. The germline V gene encodes CDR1 KGHSH and CDR2 LQKENI. This CDR3 is 15 amino acids long. V lost 3 bases and J lost 5; bases outside the gene matches: 7. CDR3 sequence: CASSPNRGRDETQYF. Written as DNA, the CDR3 is TGTGCCAGCTCACCTAACAGGGGGCGCGATGAGACCCAGTACTTC.

This clone was seen a handful of times. The genes are TRBV7-2 and TRBJ1-6, with TRBD1 as a possible D gene (6 bases). Germline-derived CDR1 and CDR2 are SGHTA and FQGNSA. Trimming pared 8 bases from V and 11 bases from J, leaving 16 bases between. The CDR3 runs 13 residues. The chain's CDR3 is CASRTGGAPPLHF. Written as DNA, the CDR3 is TGTGCCAGCCGCACCGGGGGGGCGCCACCCCTCCACTTT.